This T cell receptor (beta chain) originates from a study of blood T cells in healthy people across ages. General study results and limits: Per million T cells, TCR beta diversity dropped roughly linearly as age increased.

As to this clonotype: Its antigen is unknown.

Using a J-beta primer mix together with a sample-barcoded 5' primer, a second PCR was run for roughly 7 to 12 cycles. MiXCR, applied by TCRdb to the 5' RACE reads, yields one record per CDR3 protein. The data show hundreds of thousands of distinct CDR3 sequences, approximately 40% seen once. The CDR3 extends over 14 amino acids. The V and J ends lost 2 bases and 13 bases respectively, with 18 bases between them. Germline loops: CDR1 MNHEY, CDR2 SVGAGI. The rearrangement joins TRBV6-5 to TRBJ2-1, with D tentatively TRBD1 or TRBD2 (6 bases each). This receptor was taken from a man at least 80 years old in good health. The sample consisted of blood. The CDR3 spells CASSYGGRWETQFF. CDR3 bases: TGTGCCAGCAGTTACGGGGGGCGCTGGGAGACCCAGTTCTTC.